The next 8 T cell receptor beta chains were all read from a single sample in a study of vaccination and CD4 T cells after COVID-19 (dated by TCRdb to the early 2020s). The library came from PCR. TCRdb shows the sequencer as Illumina iSeq 100. At the Johns Hopkins FTIC core, DNA from the cultured CD4+ T cells underwent TCR sequencing with the Oncomine TCR Beta short-read assay. TCRdb took the public reads, trimmed them with fastp at Q25, ran MiXCR for clone calling and kept in-frame beta chains. Rows are unified per CDR3 protein, each entry keeping the most common DNA and genes. The sample profile shows 6,500 to 7,500 distinct CDR3 sequences; roughly 36% of them were found once. The ten largest clonotypes hold roughly 22% of the sample. The sample's treatment or condition, from its label and the paper: roughly 10-day PBMC culture with coronavirus spike peptide pools or control peptides (ViraFEST assay). CD4+ T cells from unexposed donors were collected before the COVID-19 pandemic (2011-2018).

No cognate antigen is known for these TCRs. The specimen sequenced was CD4+ T cells from blood, cultured in vitro. The receptor set was obtained from a human donor in good health.

This clonotype showed up just a few times. The CDR3 sequence is CSAQLAENYGYTF. DNA of the CDR3: TGCAGTGCGCAACTAGCGGAGAACTATGGCTACACCTTC. This rearrangement joins TRBV20-1 to TRBJ1-2; D unclear. Germline V gene lookup returns CDR1 DFQATT and CDR2 SNEGSKA (reference sequence). The CDR3 runs 13 residues. V gave up 6 bases and J gave up 2 bases, with 13 bases separating them.

The genes are TRBV12-3 or TRBV12-4 and TRBJ1-2; 7 nucleotides align to TRBD1. This CDR3 spans 14 amino acids. V was pared by 4 bases and J by 4 bases, with 6 bases of the junction left unmatched. The DNA of the CDR3 is TGTGCCAGCAGTTCCTTCGACAGGGTCTATGGCTACACCTTC. This codes for CASSSFDRVYGYTF.

This chain links TRBV2 with TRBJ1-5; 11 nucleotides align to TRBD1. The V gene end was trimmed by 7 bases and the J gene end by 7 bases; junction bases not matched to a gene: 15. Germline V gene lookup returns CDR1 SNHLY and CDR2 FYNNEI. The length of the CDR3 is 17 residues. The CDR3 coding sequence is TGTGCCAGCACGGGGTTTAGGGACAGGGGGTCGGGACAGCCCCAGCATTTT. Translated, it gives CASTGFRDRGSGQPQHF.

This clonotype was detected only a few times. This sequence joins TRBV20-1 and TRBJ1-1; D is unclear. The germline CDR1 and CDR2 sequences are DFQATT and SNEGSKA (reference sequence). This CDR3 region has 10 residues. V was shortened by 2 bases and J by 8 bases, with 6 bases between the two germline ends. The CDR3 DNA sequence: TGCAGTGCTAGACGGGAGGAAGCTTTCTTT. Translation: CSARREEAFF.

The genes are TRBV18 and TRBJ2-1; TRBD1 is a possible D gene (5 bases). CDR3 length: 12 amino acids. From germline, CDR1 is KGHSH and CDR2 LQKENI. Trimming removed 6 bases from V and 9 bases from J, with 12 bases in between. The CDR3 DNA reads TGTGCCAGCTCGCCCAGGGTGGGTGAGCAGTTCTTC. Its translation: CASSPRVGEQFF.

The V gene is TRBV29-1, the J gene TRBJ1-5; D might be TRBD1 (6 bases). The germline CDR1 and CDR2 sequences are SQVTM and ANQGSEA. This CDR3 region has 13 residues. V lost 5 bases to trimming and J lost 5 bases, with 13 bases between them. The CDR3 sequence: CSVSRGGDQPQHF. The CDR3 region has the DNA TGCAGCGTTTCCCGAGGGGGGGATCAGCCCCAGCATTTT.

This clonotype was counted a few times. V gene TRBV10-1 combines with J gene TRBJ1-2; no firm D call. The CDR3 length is 13 residues. The ends were cut back, 2 bases at V and 3 bases at J, with 7 bases in the middle. Germline V CDR1 and CDR2: WNHNN, SYGVQD (reference sequence). Here the CDR3 DNA reads TGCGCCAGCAGTGAGGGACGTTACTATGGCTACACCTTC. Its protein is CASSEGRYYGYTF.

The chain uses TRBV20-1 and TRBJ2-1, with TRBD2 matching over 11 bases. The CDR3 extends over 14 amino acids. CDR1 and CDR2 from the germline V gene are DFQATT and SNEGSKA (reference sequence). The ends lost 6 bases at V and 4 bases at J; junction bases unmatched: 5. The CDR3 DNA reads as TGCAGTGCCCAGACTAGCGGGGCTTACAATGAGCAGTTCTTC. Protein product: CSAQTSGAYNEQFF.